This entry features one T cell receptor beta chain sequence. Its target is not known. In germline, CDR1 is SGHAT, CDR2 FQDESV (reference sequence). The CDR3 covers 15 residues. Trimming left V 6 bases short and J 5 bases short, with 20 bases between. This record comes from a study of chemoradiotherapy in HPV16-positive cancers. The data were produced by immunoSEQ multiplex PCR, yet TCRdb's version contains in-frame clones alone and is incomplete. The profile covers about 68,000 clones, with more than 70% appearing a single time and more than 3.5% taken by the ten largest. Study-level points and caveats: HPV-responsive T-cell expansion during chemoradiotherapy was linked to improved recurrence-free survival in HPV16-positive patients. Non-HPV-specific T cells did not expand in tumors during treatment, whereas candidate HPV-specific clones and E7-related motifs did.

Sequencing was performed on blood, taken from a patient who underwent chemoradiotherapy. The clonotype originates from a human donor with HPV-associated anogenital cancer. The chain carries TRBV11-1 and TRBJ2-7, with D perhaps TRBD1 or TRBD2 (5 bases each). The CDR3 loop reads CASSYQNLAGNEQYF. The CDR3 bases are TGTGCCAGCAGTTACCAAAACCTAGCAGGGAACGAGCAGTACTTC.